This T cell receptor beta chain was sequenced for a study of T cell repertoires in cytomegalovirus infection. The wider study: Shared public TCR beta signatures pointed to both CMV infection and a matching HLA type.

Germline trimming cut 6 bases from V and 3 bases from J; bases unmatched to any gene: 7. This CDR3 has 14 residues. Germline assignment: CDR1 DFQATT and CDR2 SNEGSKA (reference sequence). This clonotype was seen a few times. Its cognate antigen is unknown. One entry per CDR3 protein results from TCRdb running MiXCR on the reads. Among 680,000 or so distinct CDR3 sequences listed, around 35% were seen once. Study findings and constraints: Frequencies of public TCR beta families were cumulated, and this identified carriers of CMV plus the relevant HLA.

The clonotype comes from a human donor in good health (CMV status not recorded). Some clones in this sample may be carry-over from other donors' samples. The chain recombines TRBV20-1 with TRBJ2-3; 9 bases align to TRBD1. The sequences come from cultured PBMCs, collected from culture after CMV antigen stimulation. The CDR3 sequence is CSAGTGGATDTQYF. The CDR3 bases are TGCAGTGCGGGAACAGGGGGCGCGACAGATACGCAGTATTTT.